The present T cell receptor beta chain was sequenced within a study of shared clonotypes between healthy human individuals. Sequenced by immunoSEQ multiplex PCR; TCRdb stores in-frame clones only, minus some. The sample holds roughly 1,600,000 clones, approximately 98.5% seen once. The CDR3 length is 16 residues. With 2 bases removed from V and 6 bases from J, the gap between germline ends came to 17 bases. Germline-derived CDR1 and CDR2 are LNHNV and YYDKDF (reference sequence). This TCR was recovered from a man younger than 45 in good health. J is TRBJ2-1 and V is TRBV15; D gene unclear. Input material: naive CD4+ T cells sorted from blood. Subset reported: CD45RA+ positively selected. The CDR3 region has the DNA TGTGCCACCAGCAGATCCAGAGTAGGGCTTAGCAATGAGCAGTTCTTC. Translated, it gives CATSRSRVGLSNEQFF.